This TCR beta chain was documented in a study of blood T cell repertoires in COVID-19. Here immunoSEQ multiplex PCR was the method, and the copy in TCRdb shows in-frame clones only, minus some. The table shows 330,000 or so clones, with about 89% occurring only once. The V and J ends lost 0 bases and 5 bases, in that order; junction bases with no gene match: 12. CDR3 length equals 17 residues. Germline lookup yields CDR1 SGHVS and CDR2 FQNEAQ. Sequencing input: PBMCs or T cells enriched from blood (not recorded which). The receptor was isolated from a man aged 35 to 55 in a cohort exposed to, infected with or recovered from COVID-19 (not recorded which). The V gene is TRBV7-8, the J gene TRBJ2-7; the match to TRBD2 covers 8 bases. The CDR3 DNA follows: TGTGCCAGCAGCTTAGCGTTACGACTAGCGACTGGGAACGAGCAGTACTTC. Protein: CASSLALRLATGNEQYF.